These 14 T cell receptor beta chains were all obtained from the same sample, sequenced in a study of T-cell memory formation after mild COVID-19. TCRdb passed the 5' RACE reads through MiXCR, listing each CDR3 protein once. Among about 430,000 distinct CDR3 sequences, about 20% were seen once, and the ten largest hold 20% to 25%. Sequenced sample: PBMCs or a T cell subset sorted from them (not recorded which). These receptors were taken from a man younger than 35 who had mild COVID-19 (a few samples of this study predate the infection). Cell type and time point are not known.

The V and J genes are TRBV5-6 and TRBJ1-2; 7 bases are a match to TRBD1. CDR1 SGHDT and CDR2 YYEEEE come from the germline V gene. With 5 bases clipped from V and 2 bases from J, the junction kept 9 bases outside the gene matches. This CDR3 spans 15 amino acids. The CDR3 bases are TGTGCCAGCAGGTTACAGGGGTTGGCGAACTATGGCTACACCTTC. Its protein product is CASRLQGLANYGYTF.

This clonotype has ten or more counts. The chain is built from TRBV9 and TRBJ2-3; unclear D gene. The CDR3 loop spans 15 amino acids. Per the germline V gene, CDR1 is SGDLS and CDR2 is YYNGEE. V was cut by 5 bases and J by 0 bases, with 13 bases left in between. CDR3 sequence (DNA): TGTGCCAGCAGATCACCCCCTGGTAGCACAGATACGCAGTATTTT. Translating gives CASRSPPGSTDTQYF.

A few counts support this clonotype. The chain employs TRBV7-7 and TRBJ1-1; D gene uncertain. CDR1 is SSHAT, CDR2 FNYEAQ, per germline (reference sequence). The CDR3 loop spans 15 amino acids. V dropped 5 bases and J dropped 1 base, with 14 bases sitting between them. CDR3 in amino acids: CASSPTEVANTEAFF. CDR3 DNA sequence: TGTGCCAGCAGCCCAACGGAGGTGGCGAACACTGAAGCTTTCTTT.

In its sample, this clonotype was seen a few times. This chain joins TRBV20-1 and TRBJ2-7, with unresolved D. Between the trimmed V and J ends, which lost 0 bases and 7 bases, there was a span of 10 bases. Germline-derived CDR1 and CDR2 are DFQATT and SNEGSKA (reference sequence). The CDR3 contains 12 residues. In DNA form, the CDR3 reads TGCAGTGCTAGAGACCCTCATGGGGAGCAGTACTTC. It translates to CSARDPHGEQYF.

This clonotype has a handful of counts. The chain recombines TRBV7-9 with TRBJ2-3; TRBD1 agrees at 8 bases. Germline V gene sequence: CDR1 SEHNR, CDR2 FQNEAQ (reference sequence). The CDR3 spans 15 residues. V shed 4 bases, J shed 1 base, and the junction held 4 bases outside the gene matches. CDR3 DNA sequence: TGTGCCAGCAGCTCGGACAGGGCTGGCACAGATACGCAGTATTTT. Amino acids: CASSSDRAGTDTQYF. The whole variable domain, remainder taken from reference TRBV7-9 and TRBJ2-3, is DTGVSQNPRHKITKRGQNVTFRCDPISEHNRLYWYRQTLGQGPEFLTYFQNEAQLEKSRLLSDRFSAERPKGSFSTLEIQRTEQGDSAMYLCASSSDRAGTDTQYFGPGTRLTVL.

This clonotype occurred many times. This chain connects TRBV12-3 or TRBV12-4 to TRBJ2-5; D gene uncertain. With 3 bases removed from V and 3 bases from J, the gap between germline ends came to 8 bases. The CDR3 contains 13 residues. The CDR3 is CASSFRAEETQYF. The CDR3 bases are TGTGCCAGCAGTTTCAGAGCAGAAGAGACCCAGTACTTC.

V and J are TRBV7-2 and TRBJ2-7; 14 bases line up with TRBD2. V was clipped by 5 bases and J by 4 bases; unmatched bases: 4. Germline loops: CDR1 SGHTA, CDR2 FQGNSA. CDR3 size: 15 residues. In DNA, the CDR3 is TGTGCCAGCAGCCATGGGACTAGCGGGGGATACGAGCAGTACTTC. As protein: CASSHGTSGGYEQYF.

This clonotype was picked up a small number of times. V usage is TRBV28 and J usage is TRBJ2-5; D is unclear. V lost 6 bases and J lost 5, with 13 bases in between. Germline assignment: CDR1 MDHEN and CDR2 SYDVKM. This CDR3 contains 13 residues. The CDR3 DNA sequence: TGTGCCAGCAGACTCGGTACTTTGGAGACCCAGTACTTC. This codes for CASRLGTLETQYF.

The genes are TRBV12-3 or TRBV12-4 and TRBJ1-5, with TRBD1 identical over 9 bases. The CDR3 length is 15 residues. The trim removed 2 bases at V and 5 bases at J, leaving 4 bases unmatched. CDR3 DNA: TGTGCCAGCAGTTTACGGGACAGGGTGGATCAGCCCCAGCATTTT. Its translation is CASSLRDRVDQPQHF.

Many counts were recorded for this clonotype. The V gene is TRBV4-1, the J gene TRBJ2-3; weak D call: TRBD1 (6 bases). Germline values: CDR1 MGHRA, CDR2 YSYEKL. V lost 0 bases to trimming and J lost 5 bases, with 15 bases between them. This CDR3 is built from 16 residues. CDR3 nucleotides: TGCGCCAGCAGCCAAGAAGGACAGCCGTCGGGAGATACGCAGTATTTT. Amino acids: CASSQEGQPSGDTQYF.

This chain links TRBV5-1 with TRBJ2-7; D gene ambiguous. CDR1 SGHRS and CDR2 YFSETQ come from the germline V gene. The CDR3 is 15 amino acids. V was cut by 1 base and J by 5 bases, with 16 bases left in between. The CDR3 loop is CASSLPPSTLDEQYF. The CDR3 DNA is TGCGCCAGCAGCTTGCCCCCCAGCACCCTTGACGAGCAGTACTTC. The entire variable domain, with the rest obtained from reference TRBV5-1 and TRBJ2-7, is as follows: KAGVTQTPRYLIKTRGQQVTLSCSPISGHRSVSWYQQTPGQGLQFLFEYFSETQRNKGNFPGRFSGRQFSNSRSEMNVSTLELGDSALYLCASSLPPSTLDEQYFGPGTRLTVT.

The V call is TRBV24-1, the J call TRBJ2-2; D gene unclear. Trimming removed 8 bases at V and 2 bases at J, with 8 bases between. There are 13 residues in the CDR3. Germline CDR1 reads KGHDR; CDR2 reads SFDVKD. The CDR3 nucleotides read TGTGCCACCACCGAAACCAACACCGGGGAGCTGTTTTTT. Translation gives CATTETNTGELFF.

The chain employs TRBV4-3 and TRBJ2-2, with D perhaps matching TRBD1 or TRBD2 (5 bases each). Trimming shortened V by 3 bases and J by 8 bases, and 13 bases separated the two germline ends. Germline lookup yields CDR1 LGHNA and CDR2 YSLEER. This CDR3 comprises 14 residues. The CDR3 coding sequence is TGCGCCAGCAGCCAGTATGGGGGAAAGGGGGAGCTGTTTTTT. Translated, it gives CASSQYGGKGELFF.

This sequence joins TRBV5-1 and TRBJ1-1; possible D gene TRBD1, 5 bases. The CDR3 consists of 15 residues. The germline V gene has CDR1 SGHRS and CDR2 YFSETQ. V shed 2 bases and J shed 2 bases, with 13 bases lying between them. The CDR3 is CASSFGQGVNTEAFF. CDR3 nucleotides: TGCGCCAGCAGCTTCGGGCAGGGTGTTAACACTGAAGCTTTCTTT. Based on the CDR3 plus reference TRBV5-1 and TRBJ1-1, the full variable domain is KAGVTQTPRYLIKTRGQQVTLSCSPISGHRSVSWYQQTPGQGLQFLFEYFSETQRNKGNFPGRFSGRQFSNSRSEMNVSTLELGDSALYLCASSFGQGVNTEAFFGQGTRLTVV.